This TCR beta chain was captured by sequencing in a study of long-term antiretroviral therapy in people with HIV. Researchers report immunoSEQ v3.0 was run at survey level. The repertoire was sequenced with immunoSEQ multiplex PCR; TCRdb's copy has only in-frame clones and lacks some. The top ten hold roughly 9.5% of the sample, which has 15,000 to 20,000 clones, approximately 80% seen once. The sequencing used unsorted PBMCs, collected 0.3 years after starting antiretroviral therapy. The source of this sequence is a man between 18 and 29 years old with HIV.

CDR3 coding DNA: TGTGCCAGCAGCCTCGACGTAACTAGCACAGATACGCAGTATTTT. Protein product: CASSLDVTSTDTQYF. The gene calls are TRBV28 and TRBJ2-3; D not resolved. Germline V gene lookup returns CDR1 MDHEN and CDR2 SYDVKM. The CDR3 totals 15 residues. V lost 6 bases and J lost 0, with 13 bases in between.